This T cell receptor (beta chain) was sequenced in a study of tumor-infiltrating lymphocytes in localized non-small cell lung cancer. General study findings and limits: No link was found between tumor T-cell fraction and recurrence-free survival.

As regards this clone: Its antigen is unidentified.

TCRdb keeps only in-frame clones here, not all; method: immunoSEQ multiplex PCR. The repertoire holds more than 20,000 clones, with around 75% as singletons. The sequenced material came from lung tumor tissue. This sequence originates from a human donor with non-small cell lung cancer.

The CDR3 protein is CASSLRQGFTEAFF. CDR3 in DNA: TGTGCCAGCAGCTTAAGACAGGGGTTCACTGAAGCTTTCTTT. The V call is TRBV7-8, the J call TRBJ1-1; the match to TRBD1 covers 8 bases. Germline CDR1 is SGHVS and CDR2 is FQNEAQ. The CDR3 is 14 amino acids. V trimming: 2 bases; J trimming: 4 bases; junction bases outside the gene matches: 3.